These T cell receptor beta chains were read from a single sample in a study of OX40 agonist ivuxolimab in advanced cancers. Clones were read by immunoSEQ multiplex PCR, and TCRdb kept only the in-frame ones, dropping some. Among about 73,000 clones listed, around 90% were seen once. Material: CD4+ or CD8+ T cells sorted from blood, obtained in a trial of the OX40 agonist ivuxolimab. The receptors were gathered from an adult with an advanced solid tumor such as melanoma, head and neck, liver or kidney cancer. Both conserved end residues are part of each CDR3. A D gene is named only where the DNA matches it firmly. A clone size is listed for some rows: how often the clone was seen (once, few, many), or a class if it is expanded.

size: -; length: 15; V: TRBV27; J: TRBJ1-1; D: -; DNA: TGTGCCAGCAGTTTTCCCCCGGGAGGGGACACTGAAGCTTTCTTT; CDR3: CASSFPPGGDTEAFF
size: -; length: 15; V: TRBV28; J: TRBJ2-3; D: TRBD1; DNA: TGTGCCAGCGGATTCCACGGACAGGACACAGATACGCAGTATTTT; CDR3: CASGFHGQDTDTQYF
size: -; length: 15; V: TRBV5-4; J: TRBJ2-1; D: -; DNA: TGTGCCAGCAGCTCTCAGGTGACCATCTACAATGAGCAGTTCTTC; CDR3: CASSSQVTIYNEQFF
size: -; length: 16; V: TRBV9; J: TRBJ1-4; D: -; DNA: TGTGCCAGCAGCGTCGGATTTCAGGGCAATAATGAAAAACTGTTTTTT; CDR3: CASSVGFQGNNEKLFF
size: -; length: 15; V: TRBV5-1; J: TRBJ2-7; D: TRBD2; DNA: TGCGCCAGCAGCTTGGTAGCGGGAGCGGCCTACGAGCAGTACTTC; CDR3: CASSLVAGAAYEQYF
size: -; length: 18; V: TRBV5-4; J: TRBJ2-7; D: TRBD2; DNA: TGTGCCAGCAGCGGTACTAGCGGGAGGGCCACTCGCTCCTACGAGCAGTACTTC; CDR3: CASSGTSGRATRSYEQYF
size: -; length: 14; V: TRBV11-3; J: TRBJ2-7; D: -; DNA: TGTGCCAGCAGCCGCGCCGGCGGGGTATACGAGCAGTACTTC; CDR3: CASSRAGGVYEQYF
size: -; length: 16; V: TRBV13; J: TRBJ2-7; D: TRBD2; DNA: TGTGCCAGCAGCTCCCGGACTAGCGGGACCTTCTACGAGCAGTACTTC; CDR3: CASSSRTSGTFYEQYF
size: -; length: 16; V: TRBV9; J: TRBJ2-5; D: -; DNA: TGTGCCAGCAGCGTAGCTACGGAGCGAGCCGTCGAGACCCAGTACTTC; CDR3: CASSVATERAVETQYF
size: -; length: 15; V: TRBV6-6; J: TRBJ1-1; D: -; DNA: TGTGCCAGCCTACCCCCTGCTACAGGGAACACTGAAGCTTTCTTT; CDR3: CASLPPATGNTEAFF
size: few; length: 13; V: TRBV6-5; J: TRBJ2-6; D: -; DNA: TGTGCCAGCAGTCTCTCTGGGGCCAACGTCCTGACTTTC; CDR3: CASSLSGANVLTF
size: -; length: 16; V: TRBV5-1; J: TRBJ2-7; D: -; DNA: TGCGCCAGCAGCACCACAGGGCTAGTTGATCCCCCCGAGCAGTACTTC; CDR3: CASSTTGLVDPPEQYF
size: -; length: 15; V: TRBV7-3; J: TRBJ2-1; D: TRBD2; DNA: TGTGCCAGCAGCACGACTAGCGGGATGTACAATGAGCAGTTCTTC; CDR3: CASSTTSGMYNEQFF
size: -; length: 16; V: TRBV4-2; J: TRBJ2-5; D: TRBD1; DNA: TGTGCCAGCAGCCATGGGACAGGGGCGGAAGGAGAGACCCAGTACTTC; CDR3: CASSHGTGAEGETQYF
size: -; length: 14; V: TRBV19; J: TRBJ2-7; D: -; DNA: TGTGCCAGTAGTGACAGGTTTGGAATCTACGAGCAGTACTTC; CDR3: CASSDRFGIYEQYF
size: -; length: 15; V: TRBV5-4; J: TRBJ2-3; D: -; DNA: TGTGCCAGCAGCTTGGATCCTCCCACCACAGATACGCAGTATTTT; CDR3: CASSLDPPTTDTQYF
size: -; length: 13; V: TRBV6-5; J: TRBJ1-5; D: -; DNA: TGTGCCAGCAGTGGACAGATCAATCAGCCCCAGCATTTT; CDR3: CASSGQINQPQHF
size: once; length: 15; V: TRBV7-8; J: TRBJ2-5; D: -; DNA: TGTGCCAGCAGCTTAGATGGCGGGACCCGAGAGACCCAGTACTTC; CDR3: CASSLDGGTRETQYF
size: -; length: 17; V: TRBV5-1; J: TRBJ2-5; D: TRBD2; DNA: TGCGCCAGCAGCTTGAGGGGACGGAGCGGGGGCGCGGAGACCCAGTACTTC; CDR3: CASSLRGRSGGAETQYF
size: -; length: 11; V: TRBV7-2; J: TRBJ2-7; D: -; DNA: TGTGCCAGCAGCTTAATAAACGAGCAGTACTTC; CDR3: CASSLINEQYF
size: -; length: 11; V: TRBV21-1; J: TRBJ1-2; D: -; DNA: TGTGCCAGCAGCAACAGGGTTGGCTACACCTTC; CDR3: CASSNRVGYTF
size: -; length: 15; V: TRBV4-1; J: TRBJ2-7; D: TRBD1; DNA: TGCGCCAGCAGCCTCACGGACAGGGTCGACTTCGAGCAGTACTTC; CDR3: CASSLTDRVDFEQYF
size: -; length: 14; V: TRBV19; J: TRBJ2-3; D: -; DNA: TGTGCCAGTAGCAGCGGACGGACCACAGATACGCAGTATTTT; CDR3: CASSSGRTTDTQYF
size: -; length: 16; V: TRBV2; J: TRBJ2-5; D: -; DNA: TGTGCCAGCAGTGAAACAGGGTTCACGTTAGGAGAGACCCAGTACTTC; CDR3: CASSETGFTLGETQYF
size: -; length: 15; V: TRBV6-1; J: TRBJ1-5; D: TRBD1; DNA: TGTGCCAGCAGTGACCAGACAGGGGGCAATCAGCCCCAGCATTTT; CDR3: CASSDQTGGNQPQHF
size: -; length: 16; V: TRBV7-2; J: TRBJ2-5; D: TRBD1; DNA: TGTGCCAGCAGCTTAGGTCCCGGGACAGGGCAAGAGACCCAGTACTTC; CDR3: CASSLGPGTGQETQYF
size: -; length: 13; V: TRBV2; J: TRBJ2-5; D: -; DNA: TGTGCCAGCAGTTCCTCCGTCGATAAGACCCAGTACTTC; CDR3: CASSSSVDKTQYF
size: -; length: 16; V: TRBV5-1; J: TRBJ2-2; D: TRBD2; DNA: TGCGCCAGCAGTTTGAGGACTAGCGGGCGATCGGGGGAGCTGTTTTTT; CDR3: CASSLRTSGRSGELFF
size: few; length: 12; V: TRBV2; J: TRBJ2-7; D: -; DNA: TGTGCCAGCGAGATCGGAAGAGGCGAGCAGTACTTC; CDR3: CASEIGRGEQYF
size: once; length: 14; V: TRBV7-3; J: TRBJ2-2; D: -; DNA: TGTGCCAGCAGCCAGAGGGACTACACCGGGGAGCTGTTTTTT; CDR3: CASSQRDYTGELFF
size: -; length: 16; V: TRBV18; J: TRBJ1-3; D: TRBD1; DNA: TGTGCCAGCTCACCCGGTCAGGGGGCTTCTGGAAACACCATATATTTT; CDR3: CASSPGQGASGNTIYF
size: -; length: 15; V: TRBV29-1; J: TRBJ2-4; D: TRBD1; DNA: TGCAGCGTGCGAACAGGGGGTTCTGCCAAAAACATTCAGTACTTC; CDR3: CSVRTGGSAKNIQYF
size: -; length: 15; V: TRBV9; J: TRBJ2-1; D: -; DNA: TGTGCCAGCAGCGTACTAGCGAACTCCTACAATGAGCAGTTCTTC; CDR3: CASSVLANSYNEQFF
size: -; length: 15; V: TRBV9; J: TRBJ1-1; D: -; DNA: TGTGCCAGCAGCGTAGGTCCGACCGCGAACACTGAAGCTTTCTTT; CDR3: CASSVGPTANTEAFF
size: -; length: 14; V: TRBV5-1; J: TRBJ2-7; D: -; DNA: TGCGCCAGCAGCCCGGACGGTTTCTCCTACGAGCAGTACTTC; CDR3: CASSPDGFSYEQYF
size: -; length: 13; V: TRBV29-1; J: TRBJ2-1; D: TRBD2; DNA: TGCAGCGCCGCTAGCGGACCCTACAATGAGCAGTTCTTC; CDR3: CSAASGPYNEQFF
size: -; length: 14; V: TRBV5-1; J: TRBJ2-1; D: -; DNA: TGCGCCAGCAGCTTGACTAGCAGCTACAATGAGCAGTTCTTC; CDR3: CASSLTSSYNEQFF
size: -; length: 15; V: TRBV5-4; J: TRBJ2-5; D: TRBD1; DNA: TGTGCCAGCAGCCAGGGACAGGGTCCACGGGAGACCCAGTACTTC; CDR3: CASSQGQGPRETQYF
size: -; length: 13; V: TRBV7-9; J: TRBJ1-1; D: -; DNA: TGTGCCAGCAGCTTCACCGGGGACACTGAAGCTTTCTTT; CDR3: CASSFTGDTEAFF
size: -; length: 13; V: TRBV28; J: TRBJ2-1; D: -; DNA: TGTGCCAGCAGTTTAGGAACCTACAATGAGCAGTTCTTC; CDR3: CASSLGTYNEQFF
size: -; length: 15; V: TRBV18; J: TRBJ2-7; D: TRBD2; DNA: TGTGCCAGCTCACCTCTAGCGGGAGGAGGCTACGAGCAGTACTTC; CDR3: CASSPLAGGGYEQYF
size: -; length: 14; V: TRBV7-6; J: TRBJ1-1; D: -; DNA: TGTGCCAGCAGCTTAGGGGGAAAAGGACCTGAAGCTTTCTTT; CDR3: CASSLGGKGPEAFF
size: -; length: 16; V: TRBV2; J: TRBJ2-7; D: TRBD2; DNA: TGTGCCAGCAGGACTAGCGGGAGGGCCGGACTACGAGAGCAGTACTTC; CDR3: CASRTSGRAGLREQYF
size: -; length: 11; V: TRBV7-8; J: TRBJ2-1; D: -; DNA: TGTGCCAGCAGCTTACAGGTCCTGTTGTTCTTC; CDR3: CASSLQVLLFF
size: -; length: 13; V: TRBV9; J: TRBJ1-6; D: -; DNA: TGTGCCAGCAGCCTAGATATTAATTCACCCCTCCACTTT; CDR3: CASSLDINSPLHF
size: once; length: 17; V: TRBV11-2; J: TRBJ2-7; D: -; DNA: TGTGCCAGCAGCTTTTCATTCGCAGCCCCTGAGCCCTACGAACAGTACTTC; CDR3: CASSFSFAAPEPYEQYF
size: once; length: 13; V: TRBV11-3; J: TRBJ2-2; D: -; DNA: TGTGCCAGCAGCGTTCGAAAGGGCGGGGAGCTGTTTTTT; CDR3: CASSVRKGGELFF
size: -; length: 15; V: TRBV18; J: TRBJ1-2; D: -; DNA: TGTGCCAGCTCACCACCGCAGGCGATAATCTATGGCTACACCTTC; CDR3: CASSPPQAIIYGYTF
size: few; length: 15; V: TRBV6-4; J: TRBJ2-2; D: TRBD1; DNA: TGTGCCAGCAAACGACAGGGCGGCGACACCGGGGAGCTGTTTTTT; CDR3: CASKRQGGDTGELFF
size: -; length: 15; V: TRBV19; J: TRBJ2-2; D: -; DNA: TGTGCCAGTAGTATAGGGCCAGTAGCCACCGGGGAGCTGTTTTTT; CDR3: CASSIGPVATGELFF
size: -; length: 15; V: TRBV28; J: TRBJ2-7; D: TRBD1; DNA: TGTGCCAGCAGTTTTAGGACAGGGGTGAGCTACGAGCAGTACTTC; CDR3: CASSFRTGVSYEQYF
size: -; length: 12; V: TRBV29-1; J: TRBJ2-1; D: TRBD1; DNA: TGCAGCGCCGGGACAGGGATCAATGAGCAGTTCTTC; CDR3: CSAGTGINEQFF
size: -; length: 16; V: TRBV6-5; J: TRBJ2-2; D: TRBD2; DNA: TGTGCCAGCAGTTACTCGGGTAGCGGGATATTCGGGGAGCTGTTTTTT; CDR3: CASSYSGSGIFGELFF
size: -; length: 15; V: TRBV5-1; J: TRBJ2-1; D: TRBD2; DNA: TGCGCCAGCAGCCCGGGACTAGCGGGAGTGGATGAGCAGTTCTTC; CDR3: CASSPGLAGVDEQFF
size: -; length: 14; V: TRBV19; J: TRBJ2-7; D: TRBD1; DNA: TGTGCCAGTAGTACCGGACAGGTTGGCAACGAGCAGTACTTC; CDR3: CASSTGQVGNEQYF
size: -; length: 15; V: TRBV30; J: TRBJ1-5; D: -; DNA: TGTGCCTGGAGTGTACGGGGCCAATTTGGGCAGCCCCAGCATTTT; CDR3: CAWSVRGQFGQPQHF
size: once; length: 17; V: TRBV4-1; J: TRBJ1-6; D: -; DNA: TGCGCCAGCAGCCATGGCGTCGGAGGGCCTCTCAATTCACCCCTCCACTTT; CDR3: CASSHGVGGPLNSPLHF
size: once; length: 14; V: TRBV30; J: TRBJ1-1; D: -; DNA: TGTGCCGGGTCGGTGGGGTGGGTGAACACTGAAGCTTTCTTT; CDR3: CAGSVGWVNTEAFF
size: -; length: 11; V: TRBV15; J: TRBJ2-5; D: -; DNA: TGTGCCACCAGTACCAGCGAGACCCAGTACTTC; CDR3: CATSTSETQYF
size: -; length: 13; V: TRBV18; J: TRBJ1-2; D: TRBD1; DNA: TGTGCCAGCTCCCCGACAGGGGTGGAAGGCTACACCTTC; CDR3: CASSPTGVEGYTF